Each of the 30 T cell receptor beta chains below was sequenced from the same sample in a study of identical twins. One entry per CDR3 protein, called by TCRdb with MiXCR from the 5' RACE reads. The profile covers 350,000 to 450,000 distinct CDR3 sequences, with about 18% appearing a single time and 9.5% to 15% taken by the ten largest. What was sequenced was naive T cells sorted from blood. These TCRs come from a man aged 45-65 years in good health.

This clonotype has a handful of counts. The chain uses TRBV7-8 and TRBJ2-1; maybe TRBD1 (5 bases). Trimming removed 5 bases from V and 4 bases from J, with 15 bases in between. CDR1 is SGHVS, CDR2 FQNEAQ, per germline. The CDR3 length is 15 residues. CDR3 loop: CASSLLPGPYNEQFF. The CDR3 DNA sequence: TGTGCCAGCAGCCTACTTCCAGGGCCATACAATGAGCAGTTCTTC.

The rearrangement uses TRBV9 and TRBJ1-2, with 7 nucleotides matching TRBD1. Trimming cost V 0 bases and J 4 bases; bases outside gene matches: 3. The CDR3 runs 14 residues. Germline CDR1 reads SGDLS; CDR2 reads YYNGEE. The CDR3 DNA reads TGTGCCAGCAGCGTAGAGCAGGGGGGCTATGGCTACACCTTC. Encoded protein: CASSVEQGGYGYTF. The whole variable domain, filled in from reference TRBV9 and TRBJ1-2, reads DSGVTQTPKHLITATGQRVTLRCSPRSGDLSVYWYQQSLDQGLQFLIQYYNGEERAKGNILERFSAQQFPDLHSELNLSSLELGDSALYFCASSVEQGGYGYTFGSGTRLTVV.

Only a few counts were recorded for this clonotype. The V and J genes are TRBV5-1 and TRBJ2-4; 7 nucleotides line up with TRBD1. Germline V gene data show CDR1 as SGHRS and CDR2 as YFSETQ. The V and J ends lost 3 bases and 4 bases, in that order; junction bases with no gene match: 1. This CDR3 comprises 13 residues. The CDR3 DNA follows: TGCGCCAGCAGCTGGGACAGTAAAAACATTCAGTACTTC. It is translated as CASSWDSKNIQYF.

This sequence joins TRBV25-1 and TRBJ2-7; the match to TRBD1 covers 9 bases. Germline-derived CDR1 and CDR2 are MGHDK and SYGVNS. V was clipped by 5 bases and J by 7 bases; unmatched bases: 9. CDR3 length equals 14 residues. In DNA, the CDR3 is TGTGCCAGCAGTTTTGGGACAGGGAAAGTAGAGCAGTACTTC. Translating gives CASSFGTGKVEQYF.

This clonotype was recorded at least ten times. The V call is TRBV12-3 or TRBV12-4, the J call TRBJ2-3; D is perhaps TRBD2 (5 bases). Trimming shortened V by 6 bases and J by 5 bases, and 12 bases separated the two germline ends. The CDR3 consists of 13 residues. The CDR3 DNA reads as TGTGCCAGCAGCTTGGCCCGGGGAGATACGCAGTATTTT. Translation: CASSLARGDTQYF.

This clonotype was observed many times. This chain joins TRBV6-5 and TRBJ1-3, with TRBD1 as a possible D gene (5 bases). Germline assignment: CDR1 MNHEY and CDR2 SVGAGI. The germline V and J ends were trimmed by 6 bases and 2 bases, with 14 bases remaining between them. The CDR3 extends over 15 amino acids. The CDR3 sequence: CASSPSGDPGNTIYF. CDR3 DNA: TGTGCCAGCAGCCCTTCGGGGGACCCTGGAAACACCATATATTTT.

CDR3 loop: CSVQGAPTEAFF. The CDR3 DNA reads TGCAGCGTACAGGGGGCCCCCACTGAAGCTTTCTTT. J is TRBJ1-1 and V is TRBV29-1; the match to TRBD1 covers 9 bases. Germline V CDR1 and CDR2: SQVTM, ANQGSEA. The V segment lost 6 bases and the J segment 4 bases; nucleotides outside the gene matches: 3. CDR3 length: 12 residues.

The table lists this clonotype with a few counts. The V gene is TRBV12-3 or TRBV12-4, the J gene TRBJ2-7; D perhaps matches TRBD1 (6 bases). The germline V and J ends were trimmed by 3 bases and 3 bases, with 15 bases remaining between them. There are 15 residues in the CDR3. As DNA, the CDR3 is TGTGCCAGCAGTTTTAAGGCAGGGGCCGTCTACGAGCAGTACTTC. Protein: CASSFKAGAVYEQYF.

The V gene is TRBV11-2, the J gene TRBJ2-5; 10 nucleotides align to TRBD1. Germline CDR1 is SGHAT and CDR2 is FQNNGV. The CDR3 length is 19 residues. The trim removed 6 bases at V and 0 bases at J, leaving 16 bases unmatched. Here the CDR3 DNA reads TGTGCCAGCAGGAGTGACAGGGGGCGGCAAGCGGGGGACCAAGAGACCCAGTACTTC. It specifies CASRSDRGRQAGDQETQYF.

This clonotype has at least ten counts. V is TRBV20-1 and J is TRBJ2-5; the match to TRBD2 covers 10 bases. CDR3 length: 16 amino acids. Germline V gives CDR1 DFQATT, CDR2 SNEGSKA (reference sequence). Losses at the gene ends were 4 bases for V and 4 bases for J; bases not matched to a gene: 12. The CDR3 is CSATLRAGGPRETQYF. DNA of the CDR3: TGCAGTGCTACCCTTAGAGCGGGAGGGCCAAGAGAGACCCAGTACTTC.

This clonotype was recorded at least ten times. The CDR3 loop reads CASSLVGTGAAQETQYF. As DNA, the CDR3 is TGCGCCAGCAGCTTGGTTGGGACAGGGGCCGCTCAAGAGACCCAGTACTTC. This chain connects TRBV5-1 to TRBJ2-5; 10 nucleotides match TRBD1. This CDR3 comprises 17 residues. The V gene end was trimmed by 0 bases and the J gene end by 2 bases; junction bases not matched to a gene: 7. Germline CDR1 SGHRS, CDR2 YFSETQ. The variable domain in full, with the rest retrieved from reference TRBV5-1 and TRBJ2-5, is KAGVTQTPRYLIKTRGQQVTLSCSPISGHRSVSWYQQTPGQGLQFLFEYFSETQRNKGNFPGRFSGRQFSNSRSEMNVSTLELGDSALYLCASSLVGTGAAQETQYFGPGTRLLVL.

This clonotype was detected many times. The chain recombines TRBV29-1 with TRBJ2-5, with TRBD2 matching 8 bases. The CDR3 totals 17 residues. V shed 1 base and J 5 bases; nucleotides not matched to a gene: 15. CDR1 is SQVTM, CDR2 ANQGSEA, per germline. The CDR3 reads CSVEALGERGQMETQYF. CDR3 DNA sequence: TGCAGCGTTGAAGCCCTTGGGGAGCGGGGGCAGATGGAGACCCAGTACTTC.

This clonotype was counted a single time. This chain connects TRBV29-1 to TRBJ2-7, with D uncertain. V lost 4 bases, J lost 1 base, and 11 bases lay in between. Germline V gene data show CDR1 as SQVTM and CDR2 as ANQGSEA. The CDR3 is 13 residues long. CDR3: CSVVSSRSYEQYF. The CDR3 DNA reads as TGCAGCGTTGTATCATCGAGGTCCTACGAGCAGTACTTC.

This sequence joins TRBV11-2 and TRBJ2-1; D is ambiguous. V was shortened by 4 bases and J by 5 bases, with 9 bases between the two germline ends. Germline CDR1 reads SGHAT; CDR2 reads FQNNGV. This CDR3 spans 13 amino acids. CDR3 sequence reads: CASSSVTHNEQFF. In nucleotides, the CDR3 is TGTGCCAGCAGCTCAGTTACCCACAATGAGCAGTTCTTC.

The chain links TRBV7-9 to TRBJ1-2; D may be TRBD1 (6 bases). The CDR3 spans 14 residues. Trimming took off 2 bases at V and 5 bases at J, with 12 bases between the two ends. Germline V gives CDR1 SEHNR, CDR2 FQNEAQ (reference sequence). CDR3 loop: CASSLRGSGYGYTF. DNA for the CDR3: TGTGCCAGCAGCTTAAGGGGGTCAGGATATGGCTACACCTTC.

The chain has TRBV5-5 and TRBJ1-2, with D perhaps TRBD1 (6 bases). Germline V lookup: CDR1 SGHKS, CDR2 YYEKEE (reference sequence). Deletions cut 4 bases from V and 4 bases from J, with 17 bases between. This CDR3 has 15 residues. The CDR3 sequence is CASSTQGQNVYGYTF. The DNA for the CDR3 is TGTGCCAGCAGCACCCAAGGACAGAATGTCTATGGCTACACCTTC.

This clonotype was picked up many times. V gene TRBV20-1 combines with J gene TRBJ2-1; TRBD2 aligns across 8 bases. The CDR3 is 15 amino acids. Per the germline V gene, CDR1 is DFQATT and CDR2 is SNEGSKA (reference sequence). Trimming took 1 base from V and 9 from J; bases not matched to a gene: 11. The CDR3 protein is CSARVSGRAWSEQFF. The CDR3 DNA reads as TGCAGTGCTAGAGTATCCGGGAGGGCCTGGTCTGAGCAGTTCTTC.

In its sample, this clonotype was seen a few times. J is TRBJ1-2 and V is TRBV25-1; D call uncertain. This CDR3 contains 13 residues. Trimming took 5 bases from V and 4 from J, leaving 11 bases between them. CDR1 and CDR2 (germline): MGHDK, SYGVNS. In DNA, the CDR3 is TGTGCCAGCAGTTCTGGGCCACTCTATGGCTACACCTTC. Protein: CASSSGPLYGYTF.

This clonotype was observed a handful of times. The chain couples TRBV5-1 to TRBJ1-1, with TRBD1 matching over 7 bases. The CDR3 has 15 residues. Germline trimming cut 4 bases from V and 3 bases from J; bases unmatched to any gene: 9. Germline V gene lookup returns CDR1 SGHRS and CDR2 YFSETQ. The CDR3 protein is CASSPRQGTYTEAFF. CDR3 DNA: TGCGCCAGCAGCCCGCGACAGGGTACCTACACTGAAGCTTTCTTT.

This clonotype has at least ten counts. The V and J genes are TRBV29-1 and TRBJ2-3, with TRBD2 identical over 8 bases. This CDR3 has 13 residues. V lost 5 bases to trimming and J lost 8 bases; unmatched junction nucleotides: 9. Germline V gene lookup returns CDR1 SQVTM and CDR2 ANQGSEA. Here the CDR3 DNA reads TGCAGCGTTTCCGGGGGGGAAGTGGGTACGCAGTATTTT. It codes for CSVSGGEVGTQYF.

The CDR3 loop reads CASSPGTRQGAQPQHF. CDR3 coding DNA: TGCGCCAGCAGTCCGGGAACAAGACAGGGGGCTCAGCCCCAGCATTTT. The rearrangement joins TRBV5-1 to TRBJ1-5; TRBD1 matches 10 bases. The CDR3 sequence is 16 residues long. CDR1 SGHRS and CDR2 YFSETQ come from the germline V gene. V lost 5 bases and J lost 6; bases outside the gene matches: 11.

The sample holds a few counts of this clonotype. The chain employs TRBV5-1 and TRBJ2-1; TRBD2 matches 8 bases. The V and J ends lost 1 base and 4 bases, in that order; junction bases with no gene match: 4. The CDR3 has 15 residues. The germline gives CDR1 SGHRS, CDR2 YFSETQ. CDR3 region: CASSLTTSGYNEQFF. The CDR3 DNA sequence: TGCGCCAGCAGCTTGACAACTAGCGGTTACAATGAGCAGTTCTTC.

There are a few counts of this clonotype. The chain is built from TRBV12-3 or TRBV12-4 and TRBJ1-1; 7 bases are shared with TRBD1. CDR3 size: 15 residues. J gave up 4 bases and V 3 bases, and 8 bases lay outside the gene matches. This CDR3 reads CASSFQGVIGTEAFF. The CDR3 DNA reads TGTGCCAGCAGTTTCCAGGGGGTAATCGGCACTGAAGCTTTCTTT.

The CDR3 nucleotides read TGCGCCAGCAGCCCCCGGGAAGGGGGGGAAAAACTGTTTTTT. It translates to CASSPREGGEKLFF. The chain carries TRBV4-1 and TRBJ1-4, with D tentatively TRBD1 (6 bases). V was shortened by 4 bases and J by 8 bases, with 14 bases between the two germline ends. Germline V CDR1 and CDR2: MGHRA, YSYEKL. CDR3 length: 14 residues.

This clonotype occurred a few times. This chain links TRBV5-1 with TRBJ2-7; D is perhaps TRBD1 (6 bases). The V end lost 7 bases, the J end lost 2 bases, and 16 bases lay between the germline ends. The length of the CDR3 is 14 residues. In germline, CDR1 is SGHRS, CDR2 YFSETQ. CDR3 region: CASRDRQSPYEQYF. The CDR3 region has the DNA TGCGCCAGCCGAGACAGGCAAAGCCCCTACGAGCAGTACTTC. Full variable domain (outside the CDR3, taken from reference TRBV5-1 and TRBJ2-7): KAGVTQTPRYLIKTRGQQVTLSCSPISGHRSVSWYQQTPGQGLQFLFEYFSETQRNKGNFPGRFSGRQFSNSRSEMNVSTLELGDSALYLCASRDRQSPYEQYFGPGTRLTVT.

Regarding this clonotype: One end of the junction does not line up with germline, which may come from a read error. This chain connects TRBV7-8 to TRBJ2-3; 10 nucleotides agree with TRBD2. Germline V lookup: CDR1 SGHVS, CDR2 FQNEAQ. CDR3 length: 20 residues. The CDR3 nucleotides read TGTTCCAGCAGCATACCAACCGGGGGCTGGAGCGGGGGGGTCACAGATACGCAGTATTTT. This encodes CSSSIPTGGWSGGVTDTQYF.

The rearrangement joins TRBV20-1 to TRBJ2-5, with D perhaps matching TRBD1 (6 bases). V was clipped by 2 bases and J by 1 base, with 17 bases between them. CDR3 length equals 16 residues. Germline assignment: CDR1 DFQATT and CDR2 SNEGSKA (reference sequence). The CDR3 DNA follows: TGCAGTGCTAGACCACCGCTTCGGACAGCCCAAGAGACCCAGTACTTC. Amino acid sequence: CSARPPLRTAQETQYF.

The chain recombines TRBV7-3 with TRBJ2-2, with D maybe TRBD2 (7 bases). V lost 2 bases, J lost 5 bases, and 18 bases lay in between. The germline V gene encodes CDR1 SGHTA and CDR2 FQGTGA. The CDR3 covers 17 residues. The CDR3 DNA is TGTGCCAGCAGCTTATTAGGGGGAGGGCCGGGAACCGGGGAGCTGTTTTTT. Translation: CASSLLGGGPGTGELFF.

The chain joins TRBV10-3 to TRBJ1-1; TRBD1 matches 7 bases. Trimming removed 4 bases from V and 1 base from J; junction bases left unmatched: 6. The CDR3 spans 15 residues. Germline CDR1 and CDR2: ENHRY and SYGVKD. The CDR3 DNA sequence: TGTGCCATCAGTGGGCTAAACAGGGGGAACACTGAAGCTTTCTTT. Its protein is CAISGLNRGNTEAFF.

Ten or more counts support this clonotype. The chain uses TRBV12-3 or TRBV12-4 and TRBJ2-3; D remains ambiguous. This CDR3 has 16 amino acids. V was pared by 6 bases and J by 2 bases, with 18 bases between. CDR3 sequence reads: CASSLTPREITDTQYF. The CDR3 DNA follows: TGTGCCAGCAGCCTTACGCCTCGCGAAATCACAGATACGCAGTATTTT.